This T cell receptor (beta chain) was sequenced in a study of T cell responses to AZD1222 COVID-19 vaccine. Germline V gene data show CDR1 as LNHNV and CDR2 as YYDKDF (reference sequence). V lost 4 bases to trimming and J lost 10 bases, with 17 bases between them. The CDR3 extends over 14 amino acids. Clones were read by immunoSEQ multiplex PCR, and TCRdb kept only the in-frame ones, dropping some. The repertoire holds roughly 140,000 clones, with 75% to 95% as singletons. The J gene is TRBJ2-1, the V gene TRBV15; D perhaps matches TRBD1 (6 bases). The sequence was obtained from an adult in good health. Material: peripheral blood, obtained on day 0 of AZD1222 vaccination. As DNA, the CDR3 is TGTGCCACCAGCATAAGAGGTGGGGGCCAGGAGCAGTTCTTC. It translates to CATSIRGGGQEQFF.